Shown below are 8 T cell receptor beta chains from a single sample sequenced in a study of blood T cells in healthy people across ages. It was with a sample-barcoded 5' primer and a J-beta primer mix that a second PCR of about 7 to 12 cycles was run. TCRdb passed the 5' RACE reads through MiXCR, listing each CDR3 protein once. The table shows nearly 800,000 distinct CDR3 sequences, with around 50% occurring only once. Sequencing was done on a sample of blood. The receptors were gathered from a man in his forties or fifties in good health.

This clonotype was detected only once. This chain joins TRBV5-1 and TRBJ2-1, with D possibly matching TRBD1 (6 bases). TRBJ2-7 explains the end of the DNA better; the J call may be wrong. The CDR3 is 14 amino acids. In germline, CDR1 is SGHRS, CDR2 YFSETQ. The CDR3 reads CASRMTGSYNEQYF. The CDR3 DNA sequence: TGCGCCAGCAGAATGACAGGTTCTTACAATGAGCAGTACTTC.

In its sample, this clonotype was seen a few times. The V and J genes are TRBV6-1 and TRBJ2-3, with no clear D. The CDR3 is 14 residues long. Germline CDR1 is MNHNS and CDR2 is SASEGT. V was shortened by 4 bases and J by 8 bases, with 16 bases between the two germline ends. CDR3: CASSGTGVDGTQYF. CDR3 sequence (DNA): TGTGCCAGCAGTGGGACCGGCGTTGATGGTACGCAGTATTTT.

The chain has TRBV6-2 or TRBV6-3 and TRBJ2-1; perhaps TRBD2 as D (6 bases). The CDR3 contains 17 residues. The ends were cut back, 5 bases at V and 6 bases at J, with 23 bases in the middle. The germline V gene has CDR1 MNHEY and CDR2 SVGEGT. CDR3 coding DNA: TGTGCCAGCAGTAAGACTATCGGGGTGGTGGGGGGCAATGAGCAGTTCTTC. It is translated as CASSKTIGVVGGNEQFF.

This chain links TRBV28 with TRBJ2-3; D ambiguous. Germline values: CDR1 MDHEN, CDR2 SYDVKM. Trimming removed 2 bases from V and 3 bases from J, with 9 bases in between. The CDR3 totals 14 residues. The CDR3 coding sequence is TGTGCCAGCAGTTTAGGAGTATGGACAGATACGCAGTATTTT. Translating gives CASSLGVWTDTQYF.

This clonotype was seen more than once but under ten times. The chain has TRBV28 and TRBJ2-7; 8 nucleotides align to TRBD1. Germline V gene sequence: CDR1 MDHEN, CDR2 SYDVKM. This CDR3 is 13 amino acids long. V gave up 8 bases and J gave up 4 bases; unmatched junction bases: 7. The chain's CDR3 is CASGSGQEYEQYF. The DNA of the CDR3 is TGTGCCAGCGGGTCGGGACAGGAATACGAGCAGTACTTC.

The chain recombines TRBV2 with TRBJ2-5, with D possibly TRBD2 on 6 matching bases. CDR3 length: 13 amino acids. Trimming shortened V by 8 bases and J by 13 bases, and 23 bases separated the two germline ends. Germline V gives CDR1 SNHLY, CDR2 FYNNEI. CDR3 coding DNA: TGTGCCAGCCTTCGGGTTTTGCGGGGTGATGCGTACTTC. Encoded protein: CASLRVLRGDAYF.

V and J are TRBV29-1 and TRBJ1-1; D possibly corresponds to TRBD1 (6 bases). Trimming removed 3 bases from V and 11 bases from J, with 16 bases in between. Germline V gives CDR1 SQVTM, CDR2 ANQGSEA. The CDR3 consists of 12 residues. The CDR3 protein is CSVEGIGGPAFF. Here the CDR3 DNA reads TGCAGCGTTGAGGGAATAGGGGGTCCGGCTTTCTTT.

This clonotype appeared a few times. The chain has TRBV6-5 and TRBJ2-1; D is ambiguous. This CDR3 is built from 13 residues. Looked up from germline, CDR1 is MNHEY and CDR2 is SVGAGI. V lost 5 bases to trimming and J lost 3 bases, with 8 bases between them. The CDR3 bases are TGTGCCAGCAGTCCCCCGCACTACAATGAGCAGTTCTTC. Protein: CASSPPHYNEQFF.